The 9 T cell receptor beta chains below were found in one sample sequenced in a study of T-cell memory formation after mild COVID-19. Each CDR3 protein is one row after TCRdb ran MiXCR on the 5' RACE reads. Found here are about 400,000 distinct CDR3 sequences, approximately 18% of them singletons; the top ten hold 20% to 25%. The sequenced sample was PBMCs or a T cell subset sorted from them (not recorded which). The receptors derive from a man aged 18-30 years who had mild COVID-19 (a few samples of this study predate the infection). Cell type and time point are not known.

This sequence joins TRBV28 and TRBJ2-7; possible D gene TRBD2, 7 bases. The CDR3 totals 14 residues. The germline CDR1 and CDR2 sequences are MDHEN and SYDVKM. The germline V and J ends were trimmed by 4 bases and 3 bases, with 13 bases remaining between them. CDR3 coding DNA: TGTGCCAGCAGTTCCTACAGGGAGGGCTACGAGCAGTACGTC. Translated, it gives CASSSYREGYEQYV.

DNA of the CDR3: TGTGCCAGCAGAGGCGCAGGGGTTGGAAACATTCAGTACTTC. Its translation: CASRGAGVGNIQYF. The chain carries TRBV6-2 or TRBV6-3 and TRBJ2-4; D perhaps matches TRBD1 (6 bases). In germline, CDR1 is MNHEY, CDR2 SVGEGT. Trimming pared 6 bases from V and 6 bases from J, leaving 15 bases between. This CDR3 comprises 14 residues.

This clonotype was recorded a few times. The chain joins TRBV7-9 to TRBJ2-5; D perhaps matches TRBD1 (5 bases). Trimming took 5 bases from V and 5 from J, leaving 15 bases between them. This CDR3 is 14 amino acids long. Germline assignment: CDR1 SEHNR and CDR2 FQNEAQ (reference sequence). CDR3 region: CASSPPTRAETQYF. The CDR3 DNA follows: TGTGCCAGCAGCCCACCAACCAGGGCTGAGACCCAGTACTTC.

The CDR3 DNA reads as TGCAGCCCTCTTGGTCCCGGAAACCAAGAGACCCAGTACTTC. It translates to CSPLGPGNQETQYF. This chain connects TRBV20-1 to TRBJ2-5; the D is unclear. Germline CDR1 and CDR2: DFQATT and SNEGSKA (reference sequence). This CDR3 has 14 residues.

V gene TRBV9 combines with J gene TRBJ1-1; tentative D call: TRBD1 (6 bases). Germline V gene lookup returns CDR1 SGDLS and CDR2 YYNGEE. The CDR3 consists of 15 residues. The ends were cut back, 0 bases at V and 3 bases at J, with 12 bases in the middle. In nucleotides, the CDR3 is TGTGCCAGCAGCGTAGGGAGGGGGGCAGACACTGAAGCTTTCTTT. Translated: CASSVGRGADTEAFF.

This clonotype appeared a few times. This rearrangement joins TRBV18 to TRBJ1-3; D unresolved. Germline-derived CDR1 and CDR2 are KGHSH and LQKENI. V gave up 4 bases and J gave up 0 bases, with 16 bases separating them. The CDR3 sequence is 17 residues long. The CDR3 DNA sequence: TGTGCCAGCTCACAATCCCGGACCGATATCTCTGGAAACACCATATATTTT. Amino acids: CASSQSRTDISGNTIYF. The variable domain in full, completed from reference TRBV18 and TRBJ1-3, reads NAGVMQNPRHLVRRRGQEARLRCSPMKGHSHVYWYRQLPEEGLKFMVYLQKENIIDESGMPKERFSAEFPKEGPSILRIQQVVRGDSAAYFCASSQSRTDISGNTIYFGEGSWLTVV.

This clonotype was seen a handful of times. CDR3 sequence reads: CASSLNNPGPLRQTQYF. CDR3 nucleotides: TGTGCCAGCAGCCTAAACAATCCGGGACCTCTAAGGCAGACCCAGTACTTC. V usage is TRBV7-2 and J usage is TRBJ2-5, with D perhaps matching TRBD1 or TRBD2 (5 bases each). CDR1 is SGHTA and CDR2 is FQGNSA in the germline V gene. This CDR3 contains 17 residues. Deletions cut 5 bases from V and 6 bases from J, with 25 bases between.

This clonotype has more than one count but fewer than ten. The chain combines TRBV9 with TRBJ2-7, with 7 bases identical to TRBD2. Germline loops: CDR1 SGDLS, CDR2 YYNGEE. The V segment lost 3 bases and the J segment 5 bases; nucleotides outside the gene matches: 8. This CDR3 comprises 14 residues. The CDR3 loop is CASSASGDSDEQYV. In DNA, the CDR3 is TGTGCCAGCAGCGCGAGCGGGGACTCGGACGAGCAGTACGTC.

Only a few counts were recorded for this clonotype. The V gene is TRBV12-3 or TRBV12-4, the J gene TRBJ2-7; TRBD1 agrees at 7 bases. The CDR3 has 12 amino acids. The V gene end was trimmed by 5 bases and the J gene end by 6 bases; junction bases not matched to a gene: 4. CDR3 loop: CASSEQGFEQYV. The CDR3 DNA sequence: TGTGCCAGCAGTGAACAGGGGTTCGAGCAGTACGTC.